The sequence of this T cell receptor (beta chain) was determined in a study of blood T cell repertoires in COVID-19. Study-wide background: Spain, Italy and the United States supplied samples that represented acute and convalescent COVID-19.

Method: immunoSEQ multiplex PCR; TCRdb's copy keeps in-frame clones and lacks some. The repertoire holds a few hundred thousand clones, more than 75% seen once, with under 11% in the top ten. Germline assignment: CDR1 SGHAT and CDR2 FQDESV (reference sequence). The V segment lost 4 bases and the J segment 4 bases; nucleotides outside the gene matches: 10. The CDR3 covers 16 residues. The J gene is TRBJ2-5, the V gene TRBV11-1, with TRBD1 identical over 9 bases. The specimen sequenced was peripheral blood. The receptor was isolated from a woman aged 25 to 45 with COVID-19, enrolled during active disease. CDR3: CASSSRHPDRGETQYF. The CDR3 DNA sequence: TGTGCCAGCAGCTCCCGCCACCCGGACAGGGGAGAGACCCAGTACTTC.